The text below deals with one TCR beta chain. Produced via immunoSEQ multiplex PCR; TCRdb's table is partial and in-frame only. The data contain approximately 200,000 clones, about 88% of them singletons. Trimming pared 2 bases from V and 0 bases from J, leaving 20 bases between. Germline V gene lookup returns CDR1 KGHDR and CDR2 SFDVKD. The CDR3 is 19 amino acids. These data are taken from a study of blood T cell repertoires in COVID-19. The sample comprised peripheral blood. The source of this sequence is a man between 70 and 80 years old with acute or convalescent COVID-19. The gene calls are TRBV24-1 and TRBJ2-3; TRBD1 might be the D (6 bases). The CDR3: CATSDSYRDTRISTDTQYF. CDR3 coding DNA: TGTGCCACCAGTGATTCCTACCGGGACACCCGAATTAGCACAGATACGCAGTATTTT.